This T cell receptor (beta chain) was obtained from a study of identical twins' blood T cells. A single record per CDR3 protein comes from TCRdb applying MiXCR to the 5' RACE reads. The sample yields around 380,000 distinct CDR3 sequences, under 30% seen once. The CDR3 sequence is 13 residues long. The J segment lost 2 bases and the V segment lost 2 bases, leaving 0 bases of the junction unmatched. The germline CDR1 and CDR2 sequences are DFQATT and SNEGSKA (reference sequence). The chain joins TRBV20-1 to TRBJ2-1; 7 bases are shared with TRBD1. The origin of this receptor is a woman between 18 and 55 years old in good health. The sequenced material came from PBMCs. CDR3 nucleotides: TGCAGTGCTAGACAGGGGGCCTACAATGAGCAGTTCTTC. Protein: CSARQGAYNEQFF.